This T cell receptor (beta chain) originates from a study of cytomegalovirus exposure and HLA in healthy donors. Study outcomes and limitations: The study reported that TCR beta sequences accurately predicted HLA-A and HLA-B alleles in most subjects. In a later analysis, the majority of CMV-associated beta chains seemingly showed HLA restriction. Several of the most significant clusters were apparently associated with common viral pathogens in a later analysis.

The PCR made use of 60 Vbeta and 13 Jbeta primers. Repertoires were generated with immunoSEQ multiplex PCR, while TCRdb's copy carries only in-frame clones and drops some. There are about 100,000 clones in the sample; about 9.4% occur only once, and less than 6% lies in the top ten. Points on this clone: Its matching antigen is unknown.

V lost 2 bases to trimming and J lost 7 bases; unmatched junction nucleotides: 3. CDR3 length equals 14 residues. Germline V gives CDR1 SGHTA, CDR2 FQGNSA. The sequence derives from a man in his forties in good health and CMV-seropositive. Sequencing input: PBMCs. V and J are TRBV7-2 and TRBJ2-7; TRBD1 matches 12 bases. DNA for the CDR3: TGTGCCAGCAGCTTATGGGACAGGGGGCATGAGCAGTACTTC. It translates to CASSLWDRGHEQYF.